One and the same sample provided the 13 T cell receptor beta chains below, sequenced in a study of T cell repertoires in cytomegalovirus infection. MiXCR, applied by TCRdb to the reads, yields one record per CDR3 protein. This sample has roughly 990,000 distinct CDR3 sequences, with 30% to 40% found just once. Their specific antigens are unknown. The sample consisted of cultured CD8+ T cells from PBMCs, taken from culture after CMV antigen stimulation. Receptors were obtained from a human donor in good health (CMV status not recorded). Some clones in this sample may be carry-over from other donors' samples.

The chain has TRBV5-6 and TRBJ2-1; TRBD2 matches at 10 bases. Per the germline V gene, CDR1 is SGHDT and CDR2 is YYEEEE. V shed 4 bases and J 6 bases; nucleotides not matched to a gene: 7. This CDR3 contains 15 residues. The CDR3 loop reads CASSRSGGAVNEQFF. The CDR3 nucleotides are TGTGCCAGCAGCCGGAGCGGGGGGGCGGTCAATGAGCAGTTCTTC.

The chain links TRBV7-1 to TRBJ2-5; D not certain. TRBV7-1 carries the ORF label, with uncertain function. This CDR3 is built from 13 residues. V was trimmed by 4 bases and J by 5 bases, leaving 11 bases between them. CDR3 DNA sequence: TGTGCCAGCAGCTACCATGCCGGGGAGACCCAGTACTTC. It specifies CASSYHAGETQYF.

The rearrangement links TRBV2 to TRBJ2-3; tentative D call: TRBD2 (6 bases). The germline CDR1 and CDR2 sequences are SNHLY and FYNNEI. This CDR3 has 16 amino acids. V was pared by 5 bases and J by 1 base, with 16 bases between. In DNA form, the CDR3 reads TGTGCCAGCAGTTTTGAGCGGCGGGGAGGCACAGATACGCAGTATTTT. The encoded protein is CASSFERRGGTDTQYF.

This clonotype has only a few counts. DNA for the CDR3: TGCAGTGCTAGCACGGACAATGAGCAGTTCTTC. This translates into CSASTDNEQFF. The chain employs TRBV20-1 and TRBJ2-1; D gene ambiguous. Germline V lookup: CDR1 DFQATT, CDR2 SNEGSKA (reference sequence). V was cut by 3 bases and J by 5 bases, with 5 bases left in between. This CDR3 spans 11 amino acids.

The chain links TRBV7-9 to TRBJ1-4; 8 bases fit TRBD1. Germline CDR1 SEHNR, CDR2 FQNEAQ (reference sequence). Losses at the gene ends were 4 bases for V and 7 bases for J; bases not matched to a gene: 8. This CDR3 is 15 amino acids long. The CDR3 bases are TGTGCCAGCAGCTCTACGGGACAGGATCCTGAAAAACTGTTTTTT. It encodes CASSSTGQDPEKLFF.

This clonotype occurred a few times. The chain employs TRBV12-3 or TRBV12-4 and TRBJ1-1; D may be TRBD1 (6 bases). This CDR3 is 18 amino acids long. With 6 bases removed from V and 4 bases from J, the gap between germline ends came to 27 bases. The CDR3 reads CASSQIGQTKFFTTEAFF. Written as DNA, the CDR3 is TGTGCCAGCAGCCAAATAGGACAGACCAAGTTCTTCACCACTGAAGCTTTCTTT.

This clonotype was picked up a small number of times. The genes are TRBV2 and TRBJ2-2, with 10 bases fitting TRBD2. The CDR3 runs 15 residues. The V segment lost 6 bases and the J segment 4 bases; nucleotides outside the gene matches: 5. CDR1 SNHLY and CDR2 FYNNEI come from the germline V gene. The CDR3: CASRAGGAGTGELFF. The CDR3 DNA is TGTGCCAGCAGAGCGGGGGGGGCCGGCACCGGGGAGCTGTTTTTT.

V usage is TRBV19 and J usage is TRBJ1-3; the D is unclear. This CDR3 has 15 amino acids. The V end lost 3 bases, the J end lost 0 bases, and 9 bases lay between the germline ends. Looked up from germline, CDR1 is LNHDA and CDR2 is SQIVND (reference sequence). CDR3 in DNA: TGTGCCAGTAGTATGGGAGGAAACTCTGGAAACACCATATATTTT. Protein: CASSMGGNSGNTIYF.

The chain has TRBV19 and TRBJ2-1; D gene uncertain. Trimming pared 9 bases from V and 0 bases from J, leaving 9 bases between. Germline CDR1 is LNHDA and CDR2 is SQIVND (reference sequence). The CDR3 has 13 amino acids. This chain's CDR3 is CASTAYSYNEQFF. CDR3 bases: TGTGCCAGCACAGCCTACTCCTACAATGAGCAGTTCTTC.

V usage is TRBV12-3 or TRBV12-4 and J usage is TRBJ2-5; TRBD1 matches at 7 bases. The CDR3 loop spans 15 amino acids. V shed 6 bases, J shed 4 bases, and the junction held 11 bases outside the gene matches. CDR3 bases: TGTGCCAGCAGCCCATTGACAGGGTGGTTAGAGACCCAGTACTTC. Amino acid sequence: CASSPLTGWLETQYF.

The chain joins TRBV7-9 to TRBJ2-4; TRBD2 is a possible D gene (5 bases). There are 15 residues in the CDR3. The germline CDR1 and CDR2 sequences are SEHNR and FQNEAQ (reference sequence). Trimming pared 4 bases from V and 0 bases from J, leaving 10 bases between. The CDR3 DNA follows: TGTGCCAGCAGCTCCGAGGGAGTAGCCAAAAACATTCAGTACTTC. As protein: CASSSEGVAKNIQYF.

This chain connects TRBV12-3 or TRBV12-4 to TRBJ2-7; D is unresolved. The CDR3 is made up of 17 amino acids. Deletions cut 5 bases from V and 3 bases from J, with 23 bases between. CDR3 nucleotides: TGTGCCAGCAGTGCCAGTTATCGGACCGGACGGAGCTACGAGCAGTACTTC. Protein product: CASSASYRTGRSYEQYF.

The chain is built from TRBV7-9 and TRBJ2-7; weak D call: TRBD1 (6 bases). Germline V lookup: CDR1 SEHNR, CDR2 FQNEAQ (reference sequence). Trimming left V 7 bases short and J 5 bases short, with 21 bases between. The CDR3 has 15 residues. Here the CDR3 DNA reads TGTGCCAGCACCCCTGGGGGCTCTCCAGGGGACGAGCAGTACTTC. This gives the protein CASTPGGSPGDEQYF. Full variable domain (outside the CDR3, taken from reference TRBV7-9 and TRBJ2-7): DTGVSQNPRHKITKRGQNVTFRCDPISEHNRLYWYRQTLGQGPEFLTYFQNEAQLEKSRLLSDRFSAERPKGSFSTLEIQRTEQGDSAMYLCASTPGGSPGDEQYFGPGTRLTVT.